A single sample gave rise to the 13 T cell receptor beta chains below, sequenced in a study of identical twins (dated by TCRdb to the mid-2010s). Library preparation used 5' RACE. Sequenced using an Illumina HiSeq 2000. TCRdb applied fastp at Q25 and MiXCR to the public reads, then kept only in-frame beta chains. Each entry is one CDR3 protein sequence, shown with its most common DNA and genes. Recorded for this sample are fewer than 550,000 distinct CDR3 sequences; roughly an eighth of them occurred a single time. Together, the top ten hold 0.95% to 1% of the sample. These data were likewise used in another study, on yellow fever vaccine responses in identical twins.

The sample comprised CD4+ T cells sorted from blood. These TCRs come from a woman in her late teens or twenties in good health.

This clonotype was counted many times. CDR3 sequence reads: CSVGDLYEQYF. The CDR3 DNA sequence: TGCAGCGTAGGGGACCTCTACGAGCAGTACTTC. V and J are TRBV29-1 and TRBJ2-7; D assignment may be TRBD1 or TRBD2 (5 bases each). V gave up 6 bases and J gave up 3 bases, with 9 bases separating them. This CDR3 is 11 amino acids long. Germline V lookup: CDR1 SQVTM, CDR2 ANQGSEA.

The V call is TRBV12-5, the J call TRBJ2-3, with TRBD2 matching 9 bases. Germline V lookup: CDR1 LGHNT, CDR2 FRNRAP. The CDR3 has 14 residues. Trimming took 5 bases from V and 4 from J; bases not matched to a gene: 4. CDR3 sequence reads: CASGPGLAADTQYF. The CDR3 DNA reads TGTGCTAGTGGTCCGGGACTAGCAGCAGATACGCAGTATTTT.

This clonotype occurred once. The chain employs TRBV20-1 and TRBJ2-3; 10 nucleotides match TRBD1. The J segment lost 4 bases and the V segment lost 6 bases, leaving 4 bases of the junction unmatched. The CDR3 has 13 amino acids. Germline V gene lookup returns CDR1 DFQATT and CDR2 SNEGSKA (reference sequence). DNA for the CDR3: TGCAGTGCCCCGACAGGGGGCTCAGATACGCAGTATTTT. Residues: CSAPTGGSDTQYF.

In its sample, this clonotype was seen a few times. The chain is built from TRBV29-1 and TRBJ2-7; D may correspond to TRBD1 or TRBD2 (5 bases each). The CDR3 has 13 amino acids. Deletions cut 7 bases from V and 2 bases from J, with 15 bases between. Per the germline V gene, CDR1 is SQVTM and CDR2 is ANQGSEA. The chain's CDR3 is CSAGTPGAYEQYF. The CDR3 nucleotides read TGCAGCGCAGGGACCCCTGGAGCCTACGAGCAGTACTTC.

This clonotype was observed at least ten times. The chain recombines TRBV7-2 with TRBJ2-1; D gene unclear. The germline V and J ends were trimmed by 0 bases and 6 bases, with 12 bases remaining between them. Germline V gene data show CDR1 as SGHTA and CDR2 as FQGNSA. CDR3 size: 15 residues. The chain's CDR3 is CASSLAFASSNEQFF. As DNA, the CDR3 is TGTGCCAGCAGCTTAGCTTTCGCTAGTTCCAATGAGCAGTTCTTC.

This clonotype was counted a few times. The rearrangement links TRBV6-6 to TRBJ2-7; tentatively, D is TRBD1 (6 bases). Germline V CDR1 and CDR2: MNHNY, SVGAGI (reference sequence). The CDR3 is made up of 13 amino acids. V was cut by 2 bases and J by 6 bases, with 11 bases left in between. The CDR3 nucleotides are TGTGCCAGCAGTTACATCCAGGGGAGCGAGCAGTACTTC. Its translation is CASSYIQGSEQYF.

This clonotype was detected a few times. This chain connects TRBV9 to TRBJ2-7, with D uncertain. V dropped 3 bases and J dropped 6 bases, with 13 bases sitting between them. This CDR3 comprises 13 residues. Looked up from germline, CDR1 is SGDLS and CDR2 is YYNGEE. The CDR3 DNA is TGTGCCAGCAGCGGATTTACAGAGACCGAGCAGTACTTC. Translated: CASSGFTETEQYF. The full variable domain, with the rest looked up from reference TRBV9 and TRBJ2-7, is DSGVTQTPKHLITATGQRVTLRCSPRSGDLSVYWYQQSLDQGLQFLIQYYNGEERAKGNILERFSAQQFPDLHSELNLSSLELGDSALYFCASSGFTETEQYFGPGTRLTVT.

The J gene is TRBJ2-3, the V gene TRBV20-1, with TRBD2 matching over 15 bases. The ends lost 3 bases at V and 6 bases at J; junction bases unmatched: 4. CDR3 length equals 15 residues. Germline V gene data show CDR1 as DFQATT and CDR2 as SNEGSKA (reference sequence). In nucleotides, the CDR3 is TGCAGTGCTAGGGGACTAGCGGGGGGATATGATACGCAGTATTTT. It codes for CSARGLAGGYDTQYF.

This clonotype appeared a few times. The V call is TRBV10-3, the J call TRBJ2-1; TRBD2 agrees at 9 bases. The V gene's germline CDR1 is ENHRY and CDR2 SYGVKD. The ends lost 10 bases at V and 8 bases at J; junction bases unmatched: 9. The CDR3 extends over 13 amino acids. This CDR3 is CASESGTSHEQFF. CDR3 nucleotides: TGTGCCAGCGAGTCCGGGACTAGCCATGAGCAGTTCTTC.

This clonotype was counted only a few times. The chain combines TRBV5-6 with TRBJ2-3, with 10 nucleotides matching TRBD2. Germline V gene lookup returns CDR1 SGHDT and CDR2 YYEEEE. The CDR3 totals 15 residues. Trimming cost V 4 bases and J 6 bases; bases outside gene matches: 8. The CDR3 DNA is TGTGCCAGCAGCCTGTCCGGGACTAGCGACGATACGCAGTATTTT. Protein product: CASSLSGTSDDTQYF.

J is TRBJ2-5 and V is TRBV19, with TRBD2 identical over 8 bases. Per the germline V gene, CDR1 is LNHDA and CDR2 is SQIVND (reference sequence). The CDR3 covers 15 residues. The V gene end was trimmed by 5 bases and the J gene end by 2 bases; junction bases not matched to a gene: 7. CDR3 sequence reads: CASSLPGRAQETQYF. Here the CDR3 DNA reads TGTGCCAGTAGTCTACCCGGGAGGGCTCAAGAGACCCAGTACTTC.

The V gene is TRBV6-2 or TRBV6-3, the J gene TRBJ2-1; possible D gene TRBD2, 6 bases. The CDR3 length is 13 residues. Trimming removed 2 bases from V and 6 bases from J, with 8 bases in between. The germline CDR1 and CDR2 sequences are MNHEY and SVGEGT. CDR3 nucleotides: TGTGCCAGCAGTTACGTGGGGGGCAATGAGCAGTTCTTC. It encodes CASSYVGGNEQFF.

This clonotype was seen a few times. This sequence joins TRBV27 and TRBJ2-1; D perhaps matches TRBD2 (6 bases). Per germline, CDR1 MNHEY and CDR2 SMNVEV (reference sequence). The V end lost 3 bases, the J end lost 7 bases, and 10 bases lay between the germline ends. CDR3 length: 13 amino acids. CDR3 protein: CASSFFGGNEQFF. The CDR3 DNA sequence: TGTGCCAGCAGTTTTTTTGGGGGGAATGAGCAGTTCTTC.